The 9 T cell receptor beta chains listed next were all sequenced from one sample in a study of cytomegalovirus exposure and HLA in healthy donors. The PCR had 60 Vbeta and 13 Jbeta primers. Clones were sequenced by immunoSEQ multiplex PCR, and TCRdb holds only the in-frame ones, with some missing. The sample consists of some 150,000 clones, 70% to 90% of them appearing once. Sequencing was carried out using PBMCs. The receptors stem from a woman aged 25-40 years in good health and CMV-seronegative.

The chain has TRBV5-4 and TRBJ2-1; D is unclear. Looked up from germline, CDR1 is SGHNT and CDR2 is YYREEE (reference sequence). The CDR3 extends over 15 amino acids. The V end was cut by 0 bases, the J end by 0 bases, with 7 bases between. The CDR3 DNA reads as TGTGCCAGCAGCTTGGACGTCGGCTCCTACAATGAGCAGTTCTTC. Protein sequence: CASSLDVGSYNEQFF.

The genes are TRBV6-1 and TRBJ2-2; 8 bases map to TRBD1. This CDR3 has 18 amino acids. The V segment lost 0 bases and the J segment 1 base; nucleotides outside the gene matches: 7. CDR1 and CDR2 from the germline V gene are MNHNS and SASEGT. The CDR3 DNA reads TGTGCCAGCAGTGAAGCGCGGTCCGGGACAGGGAACACCGGGGAGCTGTTTTTT. Amino acid sequence: CASSEARSGTGNTGELFF.

V usage is TRBV11-2 and J usage is TRBJ1-2; 8 bases map to TRBD1. V was clipped by 5 bases and J by 4 bases; unmatched bases: 3. The V gene's germline CDR1 is SGHAT and CDR2 FQNNGV. The CDR3 is 13 residues long. The DNA for the CDR3 is TGTGCCAGCAGCCAGGGACAGGTCTATGGCTACACCTTC. Translated: CASSQGQVYGYTF.

The chain uses TRBV7-2 and TRBJ2-7; tentatively, D is TRBD2 (7 bases). This CDR3 comprises 18 residues. Trimming removed 4 bases from V and 1 base from J, with 23 bases in between. Germline lookup yields CDR1 SGHTA and CDR2 FQGNSA. DNA of the CDR3: TGTGCCAGCAGCTCATTAGGAGGGGGGGGTAGTGGGTCCTACGAGCAGTACTTC. Its protein product is CASSSLGGGGSGSYEQYF.

This sequence joins TRBV28 and TRBJ1-6; D may be TRBD1 (6 bases). The germline V and J ends were trimmed by 3 bases and 7 bases, with 13 bases remaining between them. The V gene's germline CDR1 is MDHEN and CDR2 SYDVKM. CDR3 length equals 15 residues. CDR3 in amino acids: CASSFTGQPNSPLHF. CDR3 DNA: TGTGCCAGCAGTTTTACAGGACAGCCCAATTCACCCCTCCACTTT.

The chain has TRBV5-1 and TRBJ2-7; D ambiguous. Trimming left V 0 bases short and J 3 bases short, with 7 bases between. Germline loops: CDR1 SGHRS, CDR2 YFSETQ. This CDR3 spans 13 amino acids. The DNA of the CDR3 is TGCGCCAGCAGCTTGGTTTCCAGCTACGAGCAGTACTTC. It codes for CASSLVSSYEQYF.

The chain uses TRBV28 and TRBJ1-5; TRBD1 aligns across 8 bases. CDR1 and CDR2 from the germline V gene are MDHEN and SYDVKM. The CDR3 is 14 amino acids. V shed 6 bases and J 11 bases; nucleotides not matched to a gene: 12. The CDR3 protein is CASRDGQGSWAQHF. The DNA of the CDR3 is TGTGCCAGCAGGGACGGACAGGGTAGTTGGGCCCAGCATTTT.

In nucleotides, the CDR3 is TGTGCCAGCAGTGAAGGGGGGGGATCCACCCAGCCCCAGCATTTT. It specifies CASSEGGGSTQPQHF. The chain carries TRBV6-1 and TRBJ1-5; tentatively, D is TRBD1 (5 bases). The V end was cut by 1 base, the J end by 7 bases, with 14 bases between. CDR3 length: 15 residues. CDR1 is MNHNS and CDR2 is SASEGT in the germline V gene.

The chain employs TRBV7-2 and TRBJ2-1, with D possibly being TRBD2 (5 bases). V was pared by 4 bases and J by 7 bases, with 11 bases between. The CDR3 is made up of 13 amino acids. CDR1 and CDR2 (germline): SGHTA, FQGNSA. CDR3 in DNA: TGTGCCAGCAGCTCTGGACTGTATAATGAGCAGTTCTTC. Protein sequence: CASSSGLYNEQFF. Full variable domain (outside the CDR3, taken from reference TRBV7-2 and TRBJ2-1): GAGVSQSPSNKVTEKGKDVELRCDPISGHTALYWYRQSLGQGLEFLIYFQGNSAPDKSGLPSDRFSAERTGGSVSTLTIQRTQQEDSAVYLCASSSGLYNEQFFGPGTRLTVL.